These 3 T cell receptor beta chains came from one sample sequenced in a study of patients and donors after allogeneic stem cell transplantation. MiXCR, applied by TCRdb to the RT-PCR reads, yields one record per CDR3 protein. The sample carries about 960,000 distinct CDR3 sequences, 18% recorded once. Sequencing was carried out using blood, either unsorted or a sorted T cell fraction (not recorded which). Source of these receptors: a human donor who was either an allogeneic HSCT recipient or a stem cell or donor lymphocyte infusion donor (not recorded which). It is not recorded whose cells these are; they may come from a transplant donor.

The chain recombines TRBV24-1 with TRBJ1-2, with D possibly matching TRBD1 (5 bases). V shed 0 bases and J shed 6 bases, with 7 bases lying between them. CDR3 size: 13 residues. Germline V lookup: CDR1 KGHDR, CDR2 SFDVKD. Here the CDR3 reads CATSDLPGHGYTF. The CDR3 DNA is TGTGCCACCAGTGATTTGCCAGGGCATGGCTACACCTTC.

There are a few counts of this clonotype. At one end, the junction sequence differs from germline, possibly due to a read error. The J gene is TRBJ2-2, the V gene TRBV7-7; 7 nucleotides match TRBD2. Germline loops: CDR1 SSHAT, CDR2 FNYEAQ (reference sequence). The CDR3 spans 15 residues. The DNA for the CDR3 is TGTGCTAGCAGCTCTAGCGGTACGAACACCGGGGAGCTGTTTTTT. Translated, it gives CASSSSGTNTGELFF. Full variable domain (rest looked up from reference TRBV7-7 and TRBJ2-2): GAGVSQSPRYKVTKRGQDVTLRCDPISSHATLYWYQQALGQGPEFLTYFNYEAQPDKSGLPSDRFSAERPEGSISTLTIQRTEQRDSAMYRCASSSSGTNTGELFFGEGSRLTVL.

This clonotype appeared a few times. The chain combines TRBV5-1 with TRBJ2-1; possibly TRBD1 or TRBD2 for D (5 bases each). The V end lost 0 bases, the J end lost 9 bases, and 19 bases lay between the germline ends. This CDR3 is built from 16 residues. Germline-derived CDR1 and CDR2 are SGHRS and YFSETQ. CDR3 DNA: TGCGCCAGCAGCTTGGCCTTTGGTGAGGGGCCCCGTGAGCAGTTCTTC. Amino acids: CASSLAFGEGPREQFF.